This TCR beta chain is drawn from a study of CD8 T cells in ankylosing spondylitis. Study observations and caveats: A TCR beta motif made of fewer than ten highly homologous variants seemed typical of ankylosing spondylitis blood. Clones linked to the disease showed a CD8+ phenotype. They occurred at relatively low frequencies in peripheral blood.

This CDR3 has 13 residues. V gave up 6 bases and J gave up 5 bases, with 14 bases separating them. Looked up from germline, CDR1 is SGHRS and CDR2 is YFSETQ. This clonotype was seen a handful of times. Its target is not known. The authors made TCR beta libraries by quantitative 5'-RACE with molecular barcodes. MiXCR, run by TCRdb on the 5' RACE reads, gives a single entry per CDR3 protein. Here the sample spans 330,000 or so distinct CDR3 sequences, 6.5% to 10% being singletons. Input material: blood, either unsorted or a sorted T cell fraction (not recorded which). V and J are TRBV5-1 and TRBJ1-1; D is uncertain. This clonotype was obtained from a male donor with ankylosing spondylitis. The CDR3 region is CASTPGGRTEAFF. DNA for the CDR3: TGCGCCAGCACCCCGGGAGGGCGGACTGAAGCTTTCTTT.